Shown below are 3 T cell receptor beta chains from a single sample sequenced in a study of early T cells in non-severe SARS-CoV-2 infection. TCRdb analysed the 5' RACE reads with MiXCR anew, one entry per CDR3 protein. The data contain 75,000 to 90,000 distinct CDR3 sequences, roughly 13% of them singletons. The specimen was whole blood. These receptors all come from an adult who was a healthcare worker with PCR-confirmed SARS-CoV-2 infection or an uninfected control (not recorded which).

V is TRBV18 and J is TRBJ1-4; no clear D gene. V lost 1 base to trimming and J lost 5 bases, with 11 bases between them. The CDR3 is 15 residues long. Germline CDR1 KGHSH, CDR2 LQKENI. CDR3 in DNA: TGTGCCAGCTCACCACGCGAGGGCACAAATGAAAAACTGTTTTTT. Protein sequence: CASSPREGTNEKLFF.

The CDR3 sequence: CSADTDNQETQYF. In nucleotides, the CDR3 is TGCAGCGCCGACACCGACAACCAAGAGACCCAGTACTTC. The chain recombines TRBV29-1 with TRBJ2-5; D uncertain. From germline, CDR1 is SQVTM and CDR2 ANQGSEA. V shed 7 bases and J shed 0 bases, with 12 bases lying between them. This CDR3 has 13 residues.

In this sample, this clonotype turned up many times. The V call is TRBV13, the J call TRBJ2-7, with D perhaps TRBD1 or TRBD2 (5 bases each). This CDR3 comprises 15 residues. V dropped 0 bases and J dropped 6 bases, with 15 bases sitting between them. From germline, CDR1 is PRHDT and CDR2 FYEKMQ (reference sequence). The CDR3 DNA reads TGTGCCAGCAGCTTAGGAGGGGTAGGGGAGCCCGAGCAGTACTTC. Translated, it gives CASSLGGVGEPEQYF.